The 23 T cell receptor beta chains listed next were all sequenced from one sample in a study of blood T cell repertoires in COVID-19. This table comes from immunoSEQ multiplex PCR, and its TCRdb copy is limited to in-frame clones, with some not included. The data show some 100,000 clones, 80% to 90% seen once. The source material was PBMCs or T cells enriched from blood (not recorded which). The receptors come from a woman between 45 and 65 years old who had recovered from COVID-19.

This sequence joins TRBV7-2 and TRBJ1-1; 8 bases align to TRBD1. Germline loops: CDR1 SGHTA, CDR2 FQGNSA. CDR3 length: 15 amino acids. The V and J ends lost 5 bases and 5 bases, in that order; junction bases with no gene match: 10. In nucleotides, the CDR3 is TGTGCCAGCAGCCCGCGGACAGGGAGGGGGACTGAAGCTTTCTTT. It codes for CASSPRTGRGTEAFF.

CDR3 sequence (DNA): TGTGCCAGTAGTAATGCCGGGACAGGGCCCGACTATGGCTACACCTTC. It is translated as CASSNAGTGPDYGYTF. J is TRBJ1-2 and V is TRBV19; 9 positions match TRBD1. The CDR3 is 16 amino acids. Losses at the gene ends were 4 bases for V and 3 bases for J; bases not matched to a gene: 9. CDR1 and CDR2 from the germline V gene are LNHDA and SQIVND (reference sequence).

This sequence joins TRBV5-1 and TRBJ2-5; 12 positions agree with TRBD2. Germline CDR1 reads SGHRS; CDR2 reads YFSETQ. V gave up 3 bases and J gave up 4 bases; unmatched junction bases: 4. The CDR3 sequence is 15 residues long. CDR3 nucleotide sequence: TGCGCCAGCAGCTGGACACTAGCGGGAGGAGAGACCCAGTACTTC. Translation gives CASSWTLAGGETQYF.

This sequence joins TRBV6-5 and TRBJ1-1; 8 nucleotides match TRBD1. Germline CDR1 MNHEY, CDR2 SVGAGI. V was clipped by 5 bases and J by 4 bases; unmatched bases: 3. This CDR3 has 13 amino acids. The CDR3 DNA reads as TGTGCCAGCAGTATACAGGGGGGCACTGAAGCTTTCTTT. It translates to CASSIQGGTEAFF.

This clone is medium-sized within its sample. The CDR3 coding sequence is TGTGCCAGCCAAGCCACTAGCGGGAGTTACAATGAGCAGTTCTTC. This encodes CASQATSGSYNEQFF. The chain recombines TRBV19 with TRBJ2-1; 11 nucleotides match TRBD2. Germline trimming cut 9 bases from V and 4 bases from J; bases unmatched to any gene: 8. Looked up from germline, CDR1 is LNHDA and CDR2 is SQIVND (reference sequence). The CDR3 is made up of 15 amino acids.

J is TRBJ2-5 and V is TRBV5-1; 8 positions match TRBD1. Losses at the gene ends were 4 bases for V and 5 bases for J; bases not matched to a gene: 7. This CDR3 has 14 amino acids. The germline V gene has CDR1 SGHRS and CDR2 YFSETQ. The CDR3 DNA reads as TGCGCCAGCAGCAGGGGACAGGAGGGGGAGACCCAGTACTTC. Translated: CASSRGQEGETQYF.

V and J are TRBV5-1 and TRBJ2-5; no definite D call. The germline gives CDR1 SGHRS, CDR2 YFSETQ. V was clipped by 0 bases and J by 3 bases, with 3 bases between them. The CDR3 length is 12 residues. The CDR3 DNA is TGCGCCAGCAGCTTGGGAGAAGAGACCCAGTACTTC. Its translation is CASSLGEETQYF.

The chain joins TRBV11-2 to TRBJ2-5, with 7 bases lining up with TRBD1. Germline loops: CDR1 SGHAT, CDR2 FQNNGV. There are 14 residues in the CDR3. V lost 5 bases and J lost 1; bases outside the gene matches: 4. The CDR3 sequence: CASSLGTVQETQYF. For the CDR3, the DNA is TGTGCCAGCAGCCTCGGGACAGTCCAAGAGACCCAGTACTTC.

J is TRBJ1-4 and V is TRBV27, with no clear D. Germline V gene lookup returns CDR1 MNHEY and CDR2 SMNVEV (reference sequence). Trimming shortened V by 3 bases and J by 3 bases, and 5 bases separated the two germline ends. The CDR3 loop spans 13 amino acids. CDR3 in DNA: TGTGCCAGCAGTTTTAGAGCTAATGAAAAACTGTTTTTT. It encodes CASSFRANEKLFF.

The chain is built from TRBV29-1 and TRBJ1-2; D is uncertain. Germline V gene lookup returns CDR1 SQVTM and CDR2 ANQGSEA. The CDR3 length is 12 residues. Trimming removed 5 bases at V and 7 bases at J, with 14 bases between. The chain's CDR3 is CSVLEADSGYTF. CDR3 sequence (DNA): TGCAGCGTTCTCGAGGCAGACTCTGGCTACACCTTC.

Here the CDR3 DNA reads TGTGCCAGCAATTTAGCGGGACGTCTCGGCAATGAGCAGTTCTTC. Translating it yields CASNLAGRLGNEQFF. The rearrangement links TRBV2 to TRBJ2-1; 8 bases agree with TRBD2. The junction had 11 bases not matched to a gene; V was cut back by 7 bases and J by 6 bases. CDR1 SNHLY and CDR2 FYNNEI come from the germline V gene. The CDR3 sequence is 15 residues long.

The chain is built from TRBV6-5 and TRBJ1-2, with D unresolved. CDR1 is MNHEY and CDR2 is SVGAGI in the germline V gene. The length of the CDR3 is 14 residues. Trimming stripped 0 bases from V and 3 bases from J, with 8 bases between. The CDR3 DNA reads as TGTGCCAGCAGTTACTCGAGTCCTTACTATGGCTACACCTTC. Translated, it gives CASSYSSPYYGYTF.

V is TRBV2 and J is TRBJ1-1; 10 bases align to TRBD1. Germline trimming cut 6 bases from V and 6 bases from J; bases unmatched to any gene: 22. The CDR3 runs to 19 residues. Germline CDR1 reads SNHLY; CDR2 reads FYNNEI. CDR3 sequence reads: CASRGETRDRGFWLSEAFF. The CDR3, as DNA: TGTGCCAGCAGGGGAGAAACCCGGGACAGGGGCTTCTGGCTCTCTGAAGCTTTCTTT.

The gene calls are TRBV5-1 and TRBJ1-1; no clear D gene. Germline values: CDR1 SGHRS, CDR2 YFSETQ. The CDR3 loop spans 13 amino acids. V was cut by 4 bases and J by 1 base, with 8 bases left in between. For the CDR3, the DNA is TGCGCCAGCAGCCCTCGACAGAACACTGAAGCTTTCTTT. Protein product: CASSPRQNTEAFF.

This clone appeared a few times. The sample carries other DNA sequences with the same CDR3. The chain links TRBV19 to TRBJ1-1; D is unresolved. The CDR3 is 13 residues long. Germline V lookup: CDR1 LNHDA, CDR2 SQIVND (reference sequence). The V gene lost 1 base and the J gene lost 2 bases, with 5 bases spanning the gap. The DNA of the CDR3 is TGTGCCAGTAGTATAGGCGGAAACACTGAAGCTTTCTTT. This translates into CASSIGGNTEAFF.

The rearrangement joins TRBV5-1 to TRBJ2-1; 14 bases are shared with TRBD2. The germline V gene encodes CDR1 SGHRS and CDR2 YFSETQ. J lost 3 bases, V lost 4 bases, and 9 bases had no gene match. The CDR3 has 18 residues. The CDR3 bases are TGCGCCAGCAGCCTAGGACTAGCGGGGGGCGTCGTCTACAATGAGCAGTTCTTC. Encoded protein: CASSLGLAGGVVYNEQFF.

This chain joins TRBV19 and TRBJ2-7; 7 bases agree with TRBD1. This CDR3 has 15 amino acids. Germline trimming cut 4 bases from V and 0 bases from J; bases unmatched to any gene: 6. Germline CDR1 reads LNHDA; CDR2 reads SQIVND (reference sequence). The CDR3 loop is CASSKTWDSSYEQYF. The CDR3 DNA is TGTGCCAGTAGTAAAACTTGGGACAGCTCCTACGAGCAGTACTTC.

J is TRBJ1-5 and V is TRBV30, with 9 bases aligning to TRBD1. With V trimmed by 1 base and J by 8 bases, 6 bases remained unmatched. The CDR3 runs 14 residues. Germline V gene sequence: CDR1 GTSNPN, CDR2 SVGIG (reference sequence). DNA of the CDR3: TGTGCCTGGAGTGAATACAGGGGGCCCGAGCCCCAGCATTTT. It encodes CAWSEYRGPEPQHF.

This clone was recorded a few times. The chain recombines TRBV6-2 or TRBV6-3 with TRBJ1-6; D is uncertain. CDR3 length: 14 amino acids. Germline lookup yields CDR1 MNHEY and CDR2 SVGEGT. V was trimmed by 5 bases and J by 7 bases, leaving 12 bases between them. CDR3 sequence (DNA): TGTGCCAGCAGTCCGGGAAGCAGAAATTCACCCCTCCACTTT. It specifies CASSPGSRNSPLHF.

The chain carries TRBV2 and TRBJ1-5; 7 bases map to TRBD1. V dropped 3 bases and J dropped 5; count of bases not matched to a gene: 13. The CDR3 runs 17 residues. Germline values: CDR1 SNHLY, CDR2 FYNNEI. CDR3 bases: TGTGCCAGCAGTGAGTTGACAGGGACCCTAGGCCATCAGCCCCAGCATTTT. Translating it yields CASSELTGTLGHQPQHF.

The V call is TRBV29-1, the J call TRBJ2-3, with D possibly matching TRBD2 (5 bases). The CDR3 extends over 11 amino acids. V shed 4 bases and J shed 6 bases, with 8 bases lying between them. The germline V gene encodes CDR1 SQVTM and CDR2 ANQGSEA. The CDR3 is CSVATGDTQYF. In DNA form, the CDR3 reads TGCAGCGTTGCAACGGGGGATACGCAGTATTTT.

The chain has TRBV29-1 and TRBJ1-3; D is undetermined. Looked up from germline, CDR1 is SQVTM and CDR2 is ANQGSEA. V lost 4 bases and J 4 bases, leaving 11 bases between the germline ends. The length of the CDR3 is 13 residues. The CDR3 coding sequence is TGCAGCGTTGGCCATACTTCAGGAAACACCATATATTTT. This gives the protein CSVGHTSGNTIYF.

The gene calls are TRBV2 and TRBJ1-1; 8 positions agree with TRBD1. The CDR3 length is 13 residues. The germline gives CDR1 SNHLY, CDR2 FYNNEI. V gave up 10 bases and J gave up 5 bases; unmatched junction bases: 9. This chain's CDR3 is CATSKQGGTEAFF. The CDR3 nucleotides read TGTGCCACCTCCAAACAGGGGGGAACTGAAGCTTTCTTT.